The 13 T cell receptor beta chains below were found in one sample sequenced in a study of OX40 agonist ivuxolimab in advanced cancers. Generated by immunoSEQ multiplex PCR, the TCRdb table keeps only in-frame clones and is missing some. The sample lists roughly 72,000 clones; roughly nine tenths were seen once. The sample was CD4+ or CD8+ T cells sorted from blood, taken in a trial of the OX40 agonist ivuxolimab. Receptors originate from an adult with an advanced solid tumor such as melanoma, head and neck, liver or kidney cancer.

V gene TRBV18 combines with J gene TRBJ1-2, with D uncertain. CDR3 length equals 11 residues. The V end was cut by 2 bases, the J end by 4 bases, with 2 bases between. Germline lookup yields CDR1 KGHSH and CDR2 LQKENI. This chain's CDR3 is CASSPGYGYTF. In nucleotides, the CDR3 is TGTGCCAGCTCACCAGGCTATGGCTACACCTTC.

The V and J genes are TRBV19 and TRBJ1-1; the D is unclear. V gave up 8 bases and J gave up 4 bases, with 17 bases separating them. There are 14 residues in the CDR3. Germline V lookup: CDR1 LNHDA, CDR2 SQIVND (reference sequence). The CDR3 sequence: CASSKYPLGTEAFF. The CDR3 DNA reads TGTGCCAGTTCTAAATACCCCTTGGGCACTGAAGCTTTCTTT.

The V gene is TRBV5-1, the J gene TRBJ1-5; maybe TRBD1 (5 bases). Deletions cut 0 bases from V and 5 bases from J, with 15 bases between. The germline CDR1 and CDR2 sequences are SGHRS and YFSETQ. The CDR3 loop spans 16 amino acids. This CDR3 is CASSLAGGPTDQPQHF. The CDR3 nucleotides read TGCGCCAGCAGCTTGGCCGGGGGTCCAACAGATCAGCCCCAGCATTTT.

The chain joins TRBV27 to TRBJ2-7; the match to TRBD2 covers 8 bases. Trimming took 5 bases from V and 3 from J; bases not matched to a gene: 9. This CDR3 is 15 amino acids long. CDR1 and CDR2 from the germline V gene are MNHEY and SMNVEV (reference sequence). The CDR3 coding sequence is TGTGCCAGCAGTGCCACGGGACTAGACTTCTACGAGCAGTACTTC. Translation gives CASSATGLDFYEQYF.

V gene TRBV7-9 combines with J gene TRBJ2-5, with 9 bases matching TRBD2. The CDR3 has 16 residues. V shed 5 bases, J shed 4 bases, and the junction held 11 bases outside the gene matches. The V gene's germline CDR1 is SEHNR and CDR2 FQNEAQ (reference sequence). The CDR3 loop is CASSALGEAGGETQYF. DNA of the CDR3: TGTGCCAGCAGCGCCCTAGGGGAAGCGGGGGGAGAGACCCAGTACTTC.

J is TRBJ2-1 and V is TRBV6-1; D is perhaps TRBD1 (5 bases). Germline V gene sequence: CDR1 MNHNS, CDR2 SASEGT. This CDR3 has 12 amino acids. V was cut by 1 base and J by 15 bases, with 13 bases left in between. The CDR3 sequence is CASSEGGSLWFF. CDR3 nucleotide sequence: TGTGCCAGCAGTGAAGGGGGCAGCCTCTGGTTCTTC.

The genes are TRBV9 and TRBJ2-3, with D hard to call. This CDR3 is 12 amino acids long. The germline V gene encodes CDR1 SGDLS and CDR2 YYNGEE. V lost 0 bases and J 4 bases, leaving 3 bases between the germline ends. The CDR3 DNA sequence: TGTGCCAGCAGCGTAGAAGCAGATACGCAGTATTTT. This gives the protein CASSVEADTQYF.

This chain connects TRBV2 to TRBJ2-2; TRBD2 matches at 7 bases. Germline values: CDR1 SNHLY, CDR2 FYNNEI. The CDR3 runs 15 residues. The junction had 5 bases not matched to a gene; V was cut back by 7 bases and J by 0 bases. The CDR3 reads CASTRLAANTGELFF. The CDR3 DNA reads TGTGCCAGCACCCGACTAGCAGCGAACACCGGGGAGCTGTTTTTT.

The DNA for the CDR3 is TGTGCCAGTAGTATGCGGGGGACGGACGGCTACACCTTC. It codes for CASSMRGTDGYTF. V is TRBV19 and J is TRBJ1-2; maybe TRBD1 (5 bases). CDR3 length equals 13 residues. The germline V gene has CDR1 LNHDA and CDR2 SQIVND (reference sequence). Trimming left V 3 bases short and J 8 bases short, with 13 bases between.

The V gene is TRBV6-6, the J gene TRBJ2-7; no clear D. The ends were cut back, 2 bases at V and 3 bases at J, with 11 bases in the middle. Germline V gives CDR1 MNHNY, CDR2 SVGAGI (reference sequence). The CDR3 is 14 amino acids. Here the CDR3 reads CASSYATRNYEQYF. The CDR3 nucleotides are TGTGCCAGCAGTTACGCGACGAGGAACTACGAGCAGTACTTC.

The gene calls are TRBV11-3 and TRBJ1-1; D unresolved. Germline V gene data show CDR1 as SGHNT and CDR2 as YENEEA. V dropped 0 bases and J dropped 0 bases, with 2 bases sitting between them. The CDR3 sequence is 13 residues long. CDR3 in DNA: TGTGCCAGCAGCTTAGAACTGAACACTGAAGCTTTCTTT. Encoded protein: CASSLELNTEAFF. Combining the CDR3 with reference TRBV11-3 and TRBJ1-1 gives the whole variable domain EAGVVQSPRYKIIEKKQPVAFWCNPISGHNTLYWYLQNLGQGPELLIRYENEEAVDDSQLPKDRFSAERLKGVDSTLKIQPAELGDSAVYLCASSLELNTEAFFGQGTRLTVV.

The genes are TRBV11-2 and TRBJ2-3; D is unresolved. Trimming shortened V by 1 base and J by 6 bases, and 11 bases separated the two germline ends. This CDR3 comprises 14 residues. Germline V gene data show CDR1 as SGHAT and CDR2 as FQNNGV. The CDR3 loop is CASSLVASWDTQYF. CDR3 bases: TGTGCCAGCAGCTTAGTCGCTAGTTGGGATACGCAGTATTTT.

CDR3 nucleotides: TGCGCCAGCAGCTTAAATCCCGGGACCGGGGAGCTGTTTTTT. It encodes CASSLNPGTGELFF. The chain couples TRBV5-1 to TRBJ2-2; D not certain. The germline V gene has CDR1 SGHRS and CDR2 YFSETQ. The CDR3 is 14 amino acids. The V gene lost 2 bases and the J gene lost 5 bases, with 10 bases spanning the gap. Based on the CDR3 plus reference TRBV5-1 and TRBJ2-2, the full variable domain is KAGVTQTPRYLIKTRGQQVTLSCSPISGHRSVSWYQQTPGQGLQFLFEYFSETQRNKGNFPGRFSGRQFSNSRSEMNVSTLELGDSALYLCASSLNPGTGELFFGEGSRLTVL.